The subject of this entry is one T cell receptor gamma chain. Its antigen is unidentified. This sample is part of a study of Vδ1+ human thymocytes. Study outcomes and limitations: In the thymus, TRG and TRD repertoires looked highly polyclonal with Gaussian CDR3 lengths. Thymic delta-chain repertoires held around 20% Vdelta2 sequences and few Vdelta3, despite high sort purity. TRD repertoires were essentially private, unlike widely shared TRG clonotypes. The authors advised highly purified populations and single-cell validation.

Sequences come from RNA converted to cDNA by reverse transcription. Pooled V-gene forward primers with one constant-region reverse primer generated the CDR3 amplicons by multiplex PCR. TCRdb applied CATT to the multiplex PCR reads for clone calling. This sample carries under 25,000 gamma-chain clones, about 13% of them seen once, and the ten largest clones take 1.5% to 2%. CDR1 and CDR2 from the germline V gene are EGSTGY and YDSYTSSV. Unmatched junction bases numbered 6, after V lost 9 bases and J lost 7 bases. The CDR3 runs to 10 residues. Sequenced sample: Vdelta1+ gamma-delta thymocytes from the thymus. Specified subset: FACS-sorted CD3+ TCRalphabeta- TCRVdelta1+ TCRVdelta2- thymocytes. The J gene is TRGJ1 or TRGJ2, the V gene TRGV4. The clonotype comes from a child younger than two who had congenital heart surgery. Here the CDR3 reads CATGQYKKLF. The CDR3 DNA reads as TGTGCCACCGGGCAGTATAAGAAACTCTTT.